A selection of T cell receptor beta chains follows, all from one sample in a study of cytomegalovirus exposure and HLA in healthy donors. Profiling relied on immunoSEQ multiplex PCR, and the TCRdb table lists in-frame clones only, not all of them. This repertoire shows some 120,000 clones, about 80% found once; its top ten account for about 1.3%. Sequenced material: PBMCs. These receptor sequences come from a middle-aged man in good health and CMV-seronegative. The conserved cysteine and the conserved F or W are not part of the CDR3 here. The order of the fields is clone size, D gene, V gene, J gene, CDR3 protein. The D gene is left open where the match is weak. Clone size is given for some rows only: seen once, a few or many times, or a class if the clone is expanded.

>.|TRBD1|TRBV18|TRBJ1-1
ASSPGQWNEAF
>.|TRBD2|TRBV28|TRBJ2-3
ASSRLAGGPRGDTQY
>.|.|TRBV7-9|TRBJ1-2
ASSLGGLTAGYT
>few|TRBD2|TRBV5-1|TRBJ2-7
ASSLELAGALYEQY
>.|TRBD2|TRBV6-1|TRBJ2-2
ASSELGGWTGELF
>once|.|TRBV2|TRBJ2-5
ASSEDWTAETQY
>.|TRBD1|TRBV12-5|TRBJ1-1
ASGSGQGWD
>.|.|TRBV6-4|TRBJ2-2
ASSQDHQLTGELF
>once|.|TRBV6-1|TRBJ1-1
ASNGGLDTEAF
>.|TRBD2|TRBV27|TRBJ2-1
ASRVAGAGEQF
>.|TRBD2|TRBV6-1|TRBJ2-1
ASIRTSGSNEQF
>.|TRBD1|TRBV30|TRBJ1-2
AWDLGTGSTYGYT
>.|TRBD2|TRBV28|TRBJ2-5
ASSPAGRGETQY
>.|.|TRBV5-6|TRBJ1-3
ASSLARGAGNTIY
>.|.|TRBV6-5|TRBJ2-7
ASGPVGAFREQY
>.|TRBD2|TRBV6-1|TRBJ2-1
ASSAGTSGSGAQF
>.|.|TRBV6-5|TRBJ1-1
ASRLTGTAEAF
>.|.|TRBV5-1|TRBJ2-1
ASTRDRSNEQF
>.|TRBD1|TRBV5-4|TRBJ2-2
ASSRRDRGPGELF
>.|TRBD1|TRBV19|TRBJ1-5
ASSIRQGDNQPQH
>once|.|TRBV7-8|TRBJ2-5
ASSLWGQQETQY
>.|.|TRBV6-6|TRBJ2-5
ASSLNFLALKETQY
>once|.|TRBV11-2|TRBJ1-4
ASSQGVRINEKLF
>.|TRBD2|TRBV5-1|TRBJ2-1
ASSLGGLAGYNEQF
>.|.|TRBV18|TRBJ2-1
ASSPPTTFQVQF
>.|TRBD1|TRBV6-1|TRBJ1-1
ASSEHRGVTEAF
>.|TRBD1|TRBV30|TRBJ2-4
AWSPGQGGINIQY
>.|TRBD2|TRBV19|TRBJ2-1
ATQGLAGGDEQF
>.|.|TRBV5-1|TRBJ2-6
ASSQRGTSGANVLT
>.|.|TRBV7-2|TRBJ2-5
ASSAELVQTQY
>.|TRBD2|TRBV11-2|TRBJ2-1
ASSLGLAGGYNEQF
>few|TRBD2|TRBV6-1|TRBJ2-7
ASSEFRTSGTYEQY
>.|TRBD1|TRBV5-5|TRBJ2-3
ASSSGQGRSDTQY
>.|TRBD1|TRBV5-1|TRBJ2-5
ASSLAGQGQETQY
>.|.|TRBV7-2|TRBJ2-5
ASSPIRETQY
>.|TRBD1|TRBV11-2|TRBJ1-3
ASSLLRGPNGNTIY
>.|.|TRBV5-1|TRBJ1-1
ASSTGQNTEAF
>.|.|TRBV9|TRBJ2-6
ASSVSGNSGANVLT
>.|.|TRBV11-2|TRBJ2-1
ASSLDRGAYNEQF
>.|TRBD2|TRBV5-4|TRBJ2-5
ASSLRLAGGETQY
>.|.|TRBV7-2|TRBJ2-3
ASRIPGLSTDTQY
>once|.|TRBV6-6|TRBJ1-5
ASMERYNVLGQPQH
>.|.|TRBV5-1|TRBJ2-3
ASSLGASTDTQY
>.|TRBD1|TRBV5-1|TRBJ1-1
ASSLIFTQTGLNTEAF
>.|TRBD2|TRBV19|TRBJ2-1
ASSPGTSGSTEQF
>.|.|TRBV6-1|TRBJ1-5
ASSERGQGGFSQPQH